A single TCR beta chain is shown here with its context. Indicated time point: new active TB diagnosis, blood taken before or within 7 days of starting treatment. Each donor contributed roughly 100,000 T cells on average, unsorted. Assay: immunoSEQ multiplex PCR; the TCRdb copy retains only in-frame clones and omits some. Counted here are more than 30,000 clones, roughly 86% occurring once; the ten biggest clones make up less than 5.5%. The data are from a study of T cells in tuberculosis. Germline lookup yields CDR1 MNHNS and CDR2 SASEGT. V lost 5 bases, J lost 4 bases, and 4 bases stayed unmatched. The CDR3 length is 14 residues.

The TCR sequence derives from an adult with tuberculosis. The source was PBMCs, collected at tuberculosis diagnosis. The chain joins TRBV6-1 to TRBJ1-3; 8 nucleotides agree with TRBD1. CDR3 sequence reads: CASSNRGGGNTIYF. In DNA form, the CDR3 reads TGTGCCAGCAGTAACAGGGGGGGAGGAAACACCATATATTTT.